These T cell receptor beta chains were read from a single sample in a study of blood T cell repertoires in COVID-19. The protocol was immunoSEQ multiplex PCR, while the TCRdb copy is restricted to in-frame clones and leaves out a portion. The profile shows about 270,000 clones, about 90% of them singletons. Sequenced material: peripheral blood. All receptors derive from a person between 18 and 35 years old with COVID-19, enrolled during active disease. CDR3s include the opening cysteine and the closing phenylalanine or tryptophan. D genes are given only for firm matches. Size values are once, few and many counts, or a class for expanded clones, and some rows have none.

J | D | size | V | CDR3 | DNA
TRBJ2-5 | NA | NA | TRBV27 | CASSSKGGVETQYF | TGTGCCAGCAGCTCCAAGGGGGGGGTGGAGACCCAGTACTTC
TRBJ2-1 | TRBD2 | NA | TRBV4-1 | CASSLDGLVNEQFF | TGCGCCAGCAGCCTCGATGGACTAGTCAATGAGCAGTTCTTC
TRBJ1-2 | TRBD1 | once | TRBV29-1 | CSVELGQGGHGYTF | TGCAGCGTTGAATTGGGGCAGGGGGGCCATGGCTACACCTTC
TRBJ2-5 | NA | NA | TRBV3-1/TRBV3-2 | CASSLPGVQETQYF | TGTGCCAGCAGCCTCCCCGGGGTCCAAGAGACCCAGTACTTC
TRBJ1-5 | TRBD1 | NA | TRBV29-1 | CSVAETGVGQPQHF | TGCAGCGTTGCCGAGACAGGGGTTGGTCAGCCCCAGCATTTT
TRBJ2-5 | NA | NA | TRBV5-1 | CASSPGLTQETQYF | TGCGCCAGCAGCCCCGGACTTACACAAGAGACCCAGTACTTC
TRBJ2-7 | TRBD1 | NA | TRBV2 | CASSEGTGSYEQYF | TGTGCCAGCAGTGAAGGGACAGGTTCCTACGAGCAGTACTTC
TRBJ2-7 | NA | NA | TRBV7-9 | CASSLSSMGQGGEEQYF | TGTGCCAGCAGCTTAAGTAGTATGGGGCAGGGCGGGGAGGAGCAGTACTTC
TRBJ1-2 | NA | once | TRBV10-3 | CAISELGASGYTF | TGTGCCATCAGTGAGCTTGGGGCGAGCGGCTACACCTTC
TRBJ2-3 | TRBD2 | NA | TRBV13 | CASSQLAGGTDTQYF | TGTGCCAGCAGCCAACTAGCGGGAGGGACAGATACGCAGTATTTT
TRBJ1-4 | NA | NA | TRBV6-5 | CASLVGGGLNEKLFF | TGTGCCAGCCTGGTAGGGGGGGGGCTTAATGAAAAACTGTTTTTT
TRBJ2-2 | TRBD1 | NA | TRBV25-1 | CASSDHYRGPLNTGELFF | TGTGCCAGCAGTGATCACTACAGGGGGCCCTTGAACACCGGGGAGCTGTTTTTT
TRBJ2-5 | TRBD1 | NA | TRBV6-5 | CASTLLGTGGQTQYF | TGTGCCAGCACCCTGTTGGGGACAGGGGGACAGACCCAGTACTTC
TRBJ2-3 | NA | NA | TRBV6-2/TRBV6-3 | CASSYGGVDTQYF | TGTGCCAGCAGTTATGGCGGGGTAGATACGCAGTATTTT
TRBJ2-7 | NA | NA | TRBV10-1 | CASSEGGSLYEQYF | TGCGCCAGCAGTGAAGGGGGTTCGTTATACGAGCAGTACTTC
TRBJ2-3 | NA | NA | TRBV19 | CASSLGSFNPPDTQYF | TGTGCCAGTAGTCTCGGGTCCTTTAATCCACCAGATACGCAGTATTTT
TRBJ2-1 | NA | NA | TRBV27 | CASRNSGFSSYNEQFF | TGTGCCAGCAGAAATTCGGGATTTAGCTCCTACAATGAGCAGTTCTTC
TRBJ2-7 | TRBD2 | NA | TRBV7-3 | CASSLGTSGSYEQYF | TGTGCCAGCAGCTTGGGGACTAGCGGGAGTTACGAGCAGTACTTC
TRBJ2-7 | NA | NA | TRBV11-2 | CASSLDGSYEQYF | TGTGCCAGCAGCTTAGACGGGAGCTACGAGCAGTACTTC
TRBJ1-4 | TRBD1 | few | TRBV6-1 | CASSEPGQGNEKLFF | TGTGCCAGCAGTGAACCAGGACAGGGTAATGAAAAACTGTTTTTT
TRBJ2-2 | TRBD2 | NA | TRBV5-5 | CASSLLAGGLAGELFF | TGTGCCAGCAGCTTGTTGGCGGGAGGTCTCGCCGGGGAGCTGTTTTTT
TRBJ2-1 | NA | NA | TRBV18 | CASSSGLLGHNEQFF | TGTGCCAGCTCCTCGGGACTGCTTGGGCACAATGAGCAGTTCTTC
TRBJ2-3 | NA | NA | TRBV13 | CASSPGGAGGPDTQYF | TGTGCCAGCAGCCCCGGAGGGGCAGGGGGGCCAGATACGCAGTATTTT
TRBJ2-2 | TRBD2 | NA | TRBV7-9 | CASSRPPPAGGPLTGELFF | TGTGCCAGCAGCCGACCACCCCCAGCGGGAGGGCCTCTCACCGGGGAGCTGTTTTTT
TRBJ1-3 | TRBD1 | NA | TRBV30 | CAWRSPRTGPDSGNTIYF | TGTGCCTGGAGAAGCCCTCGGACAGGGCCGGACTCTGGAAACACCATATATTTT